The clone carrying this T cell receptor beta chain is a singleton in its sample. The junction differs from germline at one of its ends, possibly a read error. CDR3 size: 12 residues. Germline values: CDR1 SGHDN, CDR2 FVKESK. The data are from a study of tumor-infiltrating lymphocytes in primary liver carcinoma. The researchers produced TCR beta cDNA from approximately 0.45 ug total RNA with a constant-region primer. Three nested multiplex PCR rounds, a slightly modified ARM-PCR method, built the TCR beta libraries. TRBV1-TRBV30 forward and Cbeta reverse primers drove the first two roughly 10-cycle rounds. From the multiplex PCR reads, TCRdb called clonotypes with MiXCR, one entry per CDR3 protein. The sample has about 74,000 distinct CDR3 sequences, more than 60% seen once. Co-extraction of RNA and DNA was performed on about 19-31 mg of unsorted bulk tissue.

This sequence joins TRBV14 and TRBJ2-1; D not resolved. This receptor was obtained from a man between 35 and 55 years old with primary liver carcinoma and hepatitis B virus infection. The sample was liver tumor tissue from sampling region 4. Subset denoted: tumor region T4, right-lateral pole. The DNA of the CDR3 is TGCGCCAGCACCCGGAACTACAATGAGCAGTTCTTC. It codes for CASTRNYNEQFF.